This is a list of T cell receptor beta chains from one sample in a study of blood T cell repertoires in COVID-19. Sequenced by immunoSEQ multiplex PCR; TCRdb stores in-frame clones only, minus some. The sample has 250,000 to 350,000 clones, about 90% seen once. The specimen sequenced was PBMCs or T cells enriched from blood (not recorded which). Receptors were obtained from a woman younger than 35 with acute COVID-19. Both conserved end residues are part of each CDR3. A D gene is named only where the DNA matches it firmly.

j_call v_call d_call cdr3_aa
TRBJ2-7 TRBV16 TRBD1 CASTRTGNEQYF
TRBJ1-1 TRBV11-2 - CASSLGLANTEAFF
TRBJ1-2 TRBV28 TRBD1 CASSSGGTGYYGYTF
TRBJ2-7 TRBV28 - CASSFRGGISYEQYF
TRBJ1-5 TRBV3-1/TRBV3-2 TRBD1 CASSQEGQPYQPQHF
TRBJ1-2 TRBV11-3 - CASSLARGGPGSYGYTF
TRBJ1-6 TRBV27 - CASSWMRGGNSPLHF
TRBJ2-1 TRBV18 - CASSPLIVSSYNEQFF
TRBJ2-3 TRBV2 TRBD2 CASSPGTNTDTQYF
TRBJ2-4 TRBV11-3 - CASSFATARNIQYF
TRBJ1-4 TRBV6-5 - CASSYSRGAGGEKLFF
TRBJ1-6 TRBV25-1 TRBD1 CASSGRTGDSPLHF
TRBJ1-2 TRBV18 TRBD1 CASSLGQGRDYTF
TRBJ2-7 TRBV7-9 - CASSLESHEQYF
TRBJ1-1 TRBV3-1/TRBV3-2 - CASSPPRKGRTEAFF
TRBJ2-1 TRBV5-1 - CASSEVNEQFF
TRBJ1-4 TRBV6-6 TRBD1 CASSPSGTGLEKLFF
TRBJ2-1 TRBV7-6 TRBD2 CASSPSGGSYNEQFF
TRBJ1-2 TRBV9 - CASSDGSPGDYGYTF
TRBJ2-7 TRBV7-2 TRBD2 CASSLTSGGSYEQYF
TRBJ2-3 TRBV11-3 TRBD2 CASREREAGTDTQYF
TRBJ2-5 TRBV5-1 - CASSALSNRAGETQYF
TRBJ2-1 TRBV19 TRBD2 CASSRGLAGLMSYNEQFF
TRBJ2-1 TRBV6-5 TRBD1 CASSNRGINNEQFF
TRBJ2-6 TRBV14 - CASTPSGGANVLTF
TRBJ2-1 TRBV19 TRBD2 CASSIAGRVNNEQFF
TRBJ2-3 TRBV2 - CASKYGSTGDTQYF
TRBJ1-1 TRBV28 - CASSLPPRGYTEAFF
TRBJ2-5 TRBV5-6 TRBD2 CASSLRGRETQYF
TRBJ2-2 TRBV6-4 - CASSTTRAGELFF
TRBJ2-3 TRBV6-5 TRBD2 CASGGDTDTQYF
TRBJ2-2 TRBV6-5 - CATAGAQNTGELFF
TRBJ1-2 TRBV3-1/TRBV3-2 - CASSQPSGYGYTF
TRBJ1-2 TRBV29-1 - CSVPTGRIETGYTF
TRBJ1-1 TRBV18 TRBD1 CASLDRVYTEAFF
TRBJ2-2 TRBV5-1 - CASSLQGTGELFF
TRBJ1-2 TRBV13 - CASSHGAETPPIDYGYTF
TRBJ1-4 TRBV4-1 - CASSLSGETNEKLFF
TRBJ2-3 TRBV5-1 TRBD1 CASSSGQEVSTQYF
TRBJ2-7 TRBV7-9 - CASSLVSGEQYF
TRBJ1-4 TRBV28 - CASSPGGATNEKLFF
TRBJ2-7 TRBV28 - CASSSPLYEQYF
TRBJ2-1 TRBV18 TRBD2 CASSPGTSGYNEQFF
TRBJ2-7 TRBV28 TRBD1 CASSLRTGSSYEQYF
TRBJ2-2 TRBV11-2 - CASSLGRTGELFF
TRBJ2-2 TRBV23-1 TRBD1 CASSRLGQTNTGELFF
TRBJ2-7 TRBV27 - CASRDLTVSYEQYF
TRBJ2-3 TRBV9 TRBD2 CASSYLFSGSGADTQYF
TRBJ2-5 TRBV27 - CASSLWGQKETQYF
TRBJ1-5 TRBV19 - CASSWEPDPNQPQHF
TRBJ2-3 TRBV7-3 TRBD1 CASSLPSGTGNTDTQYF
TRBJ2-7 TRBV28 TRBD2 CASTTSGRAGEQYF
TRBJ2-1 TRBV5-1 TRBD2 CASSLGGLANEQFF